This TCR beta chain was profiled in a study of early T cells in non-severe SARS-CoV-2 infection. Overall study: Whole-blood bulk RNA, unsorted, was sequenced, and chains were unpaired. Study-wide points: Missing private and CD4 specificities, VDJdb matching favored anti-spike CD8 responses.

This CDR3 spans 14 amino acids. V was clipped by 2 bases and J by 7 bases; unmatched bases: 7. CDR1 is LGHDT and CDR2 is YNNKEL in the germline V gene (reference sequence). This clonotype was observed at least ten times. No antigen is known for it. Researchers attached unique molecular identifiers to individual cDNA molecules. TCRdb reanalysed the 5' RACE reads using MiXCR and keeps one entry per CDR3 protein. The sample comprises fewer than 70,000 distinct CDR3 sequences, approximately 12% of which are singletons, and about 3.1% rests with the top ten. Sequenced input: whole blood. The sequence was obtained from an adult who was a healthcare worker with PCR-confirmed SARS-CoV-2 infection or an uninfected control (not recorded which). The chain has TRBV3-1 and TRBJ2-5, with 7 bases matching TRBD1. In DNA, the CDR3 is TGTGCCAGCAGCCAAAGCGAAGCAGGGGGGACCCAGTACTTC. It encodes CASSQSEAGGTQYF.